The rows below give T cell receptor beta chains drawn from one sample of a study of T cell repertoires in cytomegalovirus infection. TCRdb reprocessed the reads with MiXCR, giving one entry per CDR3 protein. The sample records 200,000 to 300,000 distinct CDR3 sequences, 8% to 9.5% being singletons. Material for sequencing was PBMCs. These receptors originate from a human donor in good health (CMV status not recorded). Some clones in this sample may be carry-over from other donors' samples. CDR3s include the opening cysteine and the closing phenylalanine or tryptophan. A D gene is named only where the DNA matches it firmly. Where a row states a size, it is once, few, many or the class of an expanded clone; other rows omit it.

V	D	J	size	DNA	CDR3
TRBV4-3	.	TRBJ2-7	many	TGCGCCAGCAGCCAGACTCTACAGGGCCCCTACGAGCAGTACTTC	CASSQTLQGPYEQYF
TRBV7-2	.	TRBJ2-6	many	TGTGCCAGCAGCCTAGGGGGCTCTGGGGCCAACGTCCTGACTTTC	CASSLGGSGANVLTF
TRBV19	.	TRBJ2-1	many	TGTGCCAGTAAACCTGGACAGGGAGGGTACAATGAGCAGTTCTTC	CASKPGQGGYNEQFF
TRBV7-2	.	TRBJ2-1	.	TGTGCCAGCAGCTTCCAAGGGGCGGTTAATGAGCAGTTCTTC	CASSFQGAVNEQFF
TRBV29-1	.	TRBJ2-1	few	TGCAGCGTTGCGCGAAACAATGAGCAGTTCTTC	CSVARNNEQFF
TRBV4-2	TRBD2	TRBJ2-3	few	TGTGCCAGCAGCCAAGCGACGGGAGGGCCCTCAACGTTTGCAGATACGCAGTATTTT	CASSQATGGPSTFADTQYF
TRBV27	.	TRBJ2-7	.	TGTGCCAGCCCGGATCGGAACACCTACGAGCAGTACTTC	CASPDRNTYEQYF
TRBV28	TRBD1	TRBJ2-7	.	TGTGCCAGCAGCCCAACAGGGGTAAACTCCTACGAGCAGTACTTC	CASSPTGVNSYEQYF
TRBV12-3/TRBV12-4	TRBD1	TRBJ1-2	many	TGTGCCAGCAGGAGAGGACAGGTCCTCTATGGCTACACCTTC	CASRRGQVLYGYTF
TRBV20-1	.	TRBJ2-3	.	TGCAGTGCAACGCCTAGCGTCGGGACAGATACGCAGTATTTT	CSATPSVGTDTQYF
TRBV7-9	.	TRBJ2-7	.	TGTGCCAGCACCACAGGGAACTCCTACGAGCAGTACTTC	CASTTGNSYEQYF
TRBV5-5	TRBD1	TRBJ2-4	few	TGTGCCAGCAGCCCTAGGGACAGGACAAACATTCAGTACTTC	CASSPRDRTNIQYF
TRBV7-9	.	TRBJ1-5	many	TGTGCCAGCAGCGTGGGGTTCAATCAGCCCCAGCATTTT	CASSVGFNQPQHF
TRBV5-1	.	TRBJ1-6	many	TGCGCCAGCAGCGAAGGGAGGGGGTTGACTTCACCCCTCCACTTT	CASSEGRGLTSPLHF
TRBV28	TRBD1	TRBJ2-7	.	TGTGCCAGCAGTTGGACAGGGGGAACCTACGAGCAGTACTTC	CASSWTGGTYEQYF
TRBV5-8	.	TRBJ1-6	few	TGTGCCAGCAGCTTAACACGCTCACCCCTCCACTTT	CASSLTRSPLHF
TRBV18	.	TRBJ2-1	.	TGTGCCAGCTCACCACGGAATATGGACCGCAATGAGCAGTTCTTC	CASSPRNMDRNEQFF